This section outlines one T cell receptor (beta chain) sequence together with its context. Its matching antigen is unknown. This entry belongs to a study of cytotoxic CD8 clonotypes in ibrutinib-treated CLL. General observations from the study: Baseline clonality exceeded age-matched healthy donors and tracked circulating CD8+ T-cell counts. Public clonotypes occurred uncommonly; on treatment, they contracted or remained stable. Rising at ibrutinib response, clonality subsequently fell back toward baseline at progression.

This CDR3 has 17 residues. Trimming took 4 bases from V and 4 from J, leaving 23 bases between them. Germline V CDR1 and CDR2: MNHEY, SMNVEV (reference sequence). Data came from immunoSEQ multiplex PCR; TCRdb stores just in-frame clones and leaves some out. The sample includes approximately 70,000 clones, over 75% of them seen just once. This receptor was identified in a human donor with chronic lymphocytic leukemia. This specimen consisted of PBMCs, obtained after 12 months of ibrutinib treatment. This chain links TRBV27 with TRBJ2-7; D could derive from TRBD1 or TRBD2 (5 bases each). CDR3: CASSSSSGGGATYEQYF. In DNA form, the CDR3 reads TGTGCCAGCAGTTCCTCCTCTGGGGGTGGGGCAACATACGAGCAGTACTTC.